These T cell receptor beta chains were read from a single sample in a study of response to subunit inactivated influenza vaccine. One entry per CDR3 protein, called by TCRdb with MiXCR from the RT-PCR reads. The table shows some 500,000 distinct CDR3 sequences, with roughly 25% occurring only once. Specimen: CD4+ T cells sorted from PBMCs, collected around 5 days after vaccination. Receptor source: a man in his fifties or sixties who received an inactivated influenza vaccine. CDR3s leave out the opening cysteine and the closing phenylalanine or tryptophan.

J gene: TRBJ2-5; V gene: TRBV12-3/TRBV12-4; CDR3 protein: ASRSPGETQY
J gene: TRBJ2-7; V gene: TRBV6-2/TRBV6-3; CDR3 protein: ASRLGTPRLRY
J gene: TRBJ1-2; V gene: TRBV13; CDR3 protein: ASSRLDGNYGYT
J gene: TRBJ1-5; V gene: TRBV20-1; CDR3 protein: SARDDIQPQH
J gene: TRBJ1-1; V gene: TRBV7-2; CDR3 protein: ASSLVVTGGEAF
J gene: TRBJ2-2; V gene: TRBV7-8; CDR3 protein: ASSIKGTGNTGELF
J gene: TRBJ2-3; V gene: TRBV12-3/TRBV12-4; CDR3 protein: ASSPGGVISTDTQY
J gene: TRBJ2-7; V gene: TRBV29-1; CDR3 protein: SVDGGGGLNSYEQY
J gene: TRBJ2-5; V gene: TRBV5-5; CDR3 protein: ASCHLGVFQETQY
J gene: TRBJ2-3; V gene: TRBV12-3/TRBV12-4; CDR3 protein: ASSQTVAGDTQY
J gene: TRBJ2-3; V gene: TRBV11-2; CDR3 protein: ASSSGPKDTQY
J gene: TRBJ2-7; V gene: TRBV19; CDR3 protein: ASSISAGGESPQY
J gene: TRBJ1-5; V gene: TRBV28; CDR3 protein: ASRPVSNQPQH
J gene: TRBJ1-1; V gene: TRBV5-1; CDR3 protein: ASSSTVRDTEAF
J gene: TRBJ1-1; V gene: TRBV7-2; CDR3 protein: ASSQGHANTEAF
J gene: TRBJ2-5; V gene: TRBV10-3; CDR3 protein: AIRKTGEAAQY
J gene: TRBJ1-2; V gene: TRBV10-3; CDR3 protein: AIQRQGPTGYGYT
J gene: TRBJ2-1; V gene: TRBV7-9; CDR3 protein: ASSLSGPYNEQF
J gene: TRBJ2-2; V gene: TRBV24-1; CDR3 protein: ATSETSGGTTGELF
J gene: TRBJ2-7; V gene: TRBV27; CDR3 protein: ASSRKGPLYEQY
J gene: TRBJ2-5; V gene: TRBV9; CDR3 protein: ASSVLRGQGAETQY
J gene: TRBJ2-2; V gene: TRBV5-1; CDR3 protein: ASSSASTGELF
J gene: TRBJ2-7; V gene: TRBV20-1; CDR3 protein: SARDEYGPYEQY
J gene: TRBJ2-7; V gene: TRBV11-2; CDR3 protein: ASSAGGGRSYEQY
J gene: TRBJ2-3; V gene: TRBV12-3/TRBV12-4; CDR3 protein: ASSLALVVADTQY
J gene: TRBJ1-2; V gene: TRBV12-3/TRBV12-4; CDR3 protein: ASRPRQSNYGYT
J gene: TRBJ2-5; V gene: TRBV24-1; CDR3 protein: ATSAPGQQETQY
J gene: TRBJ2-1; V gene: TRBV20-1; CDR3 protein: SARTSGGKSEQF
J gene: TRBJ1-5; V gene: TRBV20-1; CDR3 protein: SAIDGYYSNQPQH
J gene: TRBJ2-3; V gene: TRBV29-1; CDR3 protein: SVTSPLADTQY
J gene: TRBJ1-1; V gene: TRBV15; CDR3 protein: ATSRGLSGTEAF
J gene: TRBJ1-5; V gene: TRBV5-6; CDR3 protein: ASSLAGDTHQPQH
J gene: TRBJ1-6; V gene: TRBV7-2; CDR3 protein: ASSATRDRNSPLH
J gene: TRBJ1-2; V gene: TRBV12-3/TRBV12-4; CDR3 protein: ASSPNRRDGYT
J gene: TRBJ2-7; V gene: TRBV11-2; CDR3 protein: ASSLHLSYEQY
J gene: TRBJ2-5; V gene: TRBV7-2; CDR3 protein: ASSEGQGRRETQY
J gene: TRBJ2-1; V gene: TRBV6-5; CDR3 protein: ASSSGTSGTYNEQF
J gene: TRBJ2-3; V gene: TRBV5-6; CDR3 protein: ASSWGPTDDTQY
J gene: TRBJ2-7; V gene: TRBV7-2; CDR3 protein: ASSTIQGPYEQY
J gene: TRBJ2-2; V gene: TRBV5-1; CDR3 protein: ASSFTGELF
J gene: TRBJ2-7; V gene: TRBV29-1; CDR3 protein: SLPPGTLTTYEQY